This TCR beta chain was sequenced for a study of regulatory T cells in long-lasting Graves disease. Investigators prepared the TCR beta libraries by applying iRepertoire HTBI primers and Arm-PCR of CDR3 regions. From the multiplex PCR reads, TCRdb called clonotypes with MiXCR, one entry per CDR3 protein. The top ten hold around 13% of the sample, which has around 460,000 distinct CDR3 sequences, about 20% seen once. This CDR3 spans 14 amino acids. V dropped 0 bases and J dropped 3 bases, with 8 bases sitting between them. Regarding time point: persistent/refractory GD, antithyroid drugs over 5 years with positive TRAb. Following extraction of RNA from PBMCs, that RNA was used to make the TCR library. This clonotype was seen ten or more times.

The source material was peripheral blood mononuclear cells (PBMCs), sampled when the disease was refractory, from a patient treated with antithyroid drugs. The source is a female donor with Graves disease. The chain recombines TRBV12-3 or TRBV12-4 with TRBJ1-1; D remains ambiguous. CDR3 protein: CASSLASVDTEAFF. CDR3 sequence (DNA): TGTGCCAGCAGTTTAGCGAGTGTAGACACTGAAGCTTTCTTT.